These 24 T cell receptor beta chains were sequenced from one sample in a study of T cell responses to AZD1222 COVID-19 vaccine. Repertoires were generated with immunoSEQ multiplex PCR, while TCRdb's copy carries only in-frame clones and drops some. In the table there are 70,000 to 80,000 clones, roughly 88% of which are singletons. Sequenced material: peripheral blood, taken on day 0 of AZD1222 vaccination. The receptor set was obtained from an adult in good health.

This rearrangement joins TRBV5-1 to TRBJ1-1, with no clear D. V was cut by 2 bases and J by 1 base, with 3 bases left in between. The CDR3 spans 12 residues. From germline, CDR1 is SGHRS and CDR2 YFSETQ. The CDR3 sequence is CASSFQNTEAFF. The CDR3, as DNA: TGCGCCAGCAGCTTCCAGAACACTGAAGCTTTCTTT.

J is TRBJ2-3 and V is TRBV5-1; TRBD2 matches 13 bases. The ends lost 1 base at V and 4 bases at J; junction bases unmatched: 6. The CDR3 loop spans 17 amino acids. Germline-derived CDR1 and CDR2 are SGHRS and YFSETQ. CDR3 DNA: TGCGCCAGCAGCTTGTTCGGGACTAGCGGGGTTTCAGATACGCAGTATTTT. Amino acid sequence: CASSLFGTSGVSDTQYF. The whole variable domain, filled in from reference TRBV5-1 and TRBJ2-3, reads KAGVTQTPRYLIKTRGQQVTLSCSPISGHRSVSWYQQTPGQGLQFLFEYFSETQRNKGNFPGRFSGRQFSNSRSEMNVSTLELGDSALYLCASSLFGTSGVSDTQYFGPGTRLTVL.

The chain employs TRBV19 and TRBJ1-1, with 8 bases lining up with TRBD1. J was trimmed by 5 bases and V by 3 bases; bases with no gene match: 2. The CDR3 consists of 13 residues. CDR1 and CDR2 (germline): LNHDA, SQIVND (reference sequence). CDR3 nucleotides: TGTGCCAGTAGTATGACAGGGGAGACTGAAGCTTTCTTT. Protein: CASSMTGETEAFF.

The chain has TRBV6-2 or TRBV6-3 and TRBJ2-1; the match to TRBD1 covers 8 bases. The CDR3 spans 14 residues. Germline lookup yields CDR1 MNHEY and CDR2 SVGEGT. V lost 2 bases to trimming and J lost 13 bases; unmatched junction nucleotides: 10. CDR3 loop: CASSYLLTRGLQFF. The CDR3 nucleotides read TGTGCCAGCAGTTACCTCCTTACCAGGGGGCTACAGTTCTTC.

Details on this clone: One end of the junction is discordant with germline, which a read error may explain. V is TRBV7-2 and J is TRBJ2-5; 8 bases fit TRBD2. The CDR3 loop spans 14 amino acids. Per the germline V gene, CDR1 is SGHTA and CDR2 is FQGNSA. CDR3 nucleotide sequence: TGTGCCAGCAGCCTAGCGGGTTTGGGGGAGACCCAGTACTTC. It encodes CASSLAGLGETQYF.

The chain carries TRBV30 and TRBJ2-2, with D possibly being TRBD1 (7 bases). Trimming left V 1 base short and J 4 bases short, with 19 bases between. The CDR3 contains 17 residues. Looked up from germline, CDR1 is GTSNPN and CDR2 is SVGIG (reference sequence). Written as DNA, the CDR3 is TGTGCCTGGAGTGACGCATCCGGGGGACAGTTCACCGGGGAGCTGTTTTTT. This translates into CAWSDASGGQFTGELFF.

The rearrangement joins TRBV19 to TRBJ2-5; TRBD1 agrees at 9 bases. Germline V gene sequence: CDR1 LNHDA, CDR2 SQIVND (reference sequence). This CDR3 contains 15 residues. V lost 1 base, J lost 4 bases, and 4 bases stayed unmatched. The chain's CDR3 is CASSIGTGDLETQYF. CDR3 in DNA: TGTGCCAGTAGTATAGGGACAGGGGATCTAGAGACCCAGTACTTC.

The chain employs TRBV5-1 and TRBJ1-5; D not resolved. This CDR3 is built from 15 residues. Germline V lookup: CDR1 SGHRS, CDR2 YFSETQ. The germline V and J ends were trimmed by 4 bases and 3 bases, with 14 bases remaining between them. The CDR3 DNA reads as TGCGCCAGCAGCCCGGGCTTAGGCTCCAATCAGCCCCAGCATTTT. This sequence encodes CASSPGLGSNQPQHF.

This clone appeared a few times. The CDR3: CASSQDRSPLHF. As DNA, the CDR3 is TGTGCCAGCAGCCAAGATAGGTCACCCCTCCACTTT. This chain uses TRBV3-1 (or the pseudogene TRBV3-2) with TRBJ1-6, with D unresolved. CDR1 is LGHDT, CDR2 YNNKEL, per germline (reference sequence). The CDR3 covers 12 residues. Trimming removed 0 bases from V and 10 bases from J, with 4 bases in between.

This clone was observed a single time. The rearrangement joins TRBV12-3 or TRBV12-4 to TRBJ1-1; D uncertain. Trimming shortened V by 0 bases and J by 6 bases, and 8 bases separated the two germline ends. The CDR3 consists of 13 residues. The CDR3, as DNA: TGTGCCAGCAGTTTAGCGTCGGGAGCTGAAGCTTTCTTT. Its protein product is CASSLASGAEAFF.

The gene calls are TRBV10-3 and TRBJ1-3; 7 bases align to TRBD1. Germline V gene data show CDR1 as ENHRY and CDR2 as SYGVKD. Unmatched junction bases numbered 6, after V lost 6 bases and J lost 4 bases. The CDR3 totals 14 residues. The CDR3 reads CAIRDDRAGNTIYF. CDR3 nucleotide sequence: TGTGCCATCAGGGATGACAGGGCAGGAAACACCATATATTTT.

This chain connects TRBV6-6 to TRBJ1-6; TRBD1 matches at 8 bases. The CDR3 contains 12 residues. CDR1 MNHNY and CDR2 SVGAGI come from the germline V gene (reference sequence). J gave up 8 bases and V 10 bases, and 4 bases lay outside the gene matches. The CDR3 DNA sequence: TGTGCCATCCGGACAGGGCATTCACCCCTCCACTTT. It translates to CAIRTGHSPLHF.

Only a few counts were recorded for this clone. The chain couples TRBV6-4 to TRBJ2-1, with D possibly being TRBD1 (5 bases). With 6 bases removed from V and 4 bases from J, the gap between germline ends came to 16 bases. CDR3 length equals 15 residues. Germline CDR1 and CDR2: MRHNA and SNTAGT. The DNA for the CDR3 is TGTGCCAGCAGCCGTACCCTCGACAGTTACAATGAGCAGTTCTTC. This encodes CASSRTLDSYNEQFF.

The V gene is TRBV30, the J gene TRBJ2-5, with TRBD1 matching over 7 bases. Germline V gives CDR1 GTSNPN, CDR2 SVGIG (reference sequence). Losses at the gene ends were 1 base for V and 3 bases for J; bases not matched to a gene: 14. This CDR3 contains 17 residues. This CDR3 is CAWSEDPSTGSKETQYF. Written as DNA, the CDR3 is TGTGCCTGGAGTGAGGATCCGTCGACAGGGTCGAAAGAGACCCAGTACTTC.

The V and J genes are TRBV7-2 and TRBJ2-7, with a weak D call TRBD1 (6 bases). Per the germline V gene, CDR1 is SGHTA and CDR2 is FQGNSA. Between the trimmed V and J ends, which lost 2 bases and 1 base, there was a span of 12 bases. CDR3 length: 15 amino acids. This chain's CDR3 is CASSLKGERSYEQYF. The CDR3 DNA follows: TGTGCCAGCAGCTTAAAGGGGGAGCGATCCTACGAGCAGTACTTC.

CDR3 nucleotides: TGCAGCATGCAGGGGGCGAGGACTGAAGCTTTCTTT. As protein: CSMQGARTEAFF. The chain joins TRBV29-1 to TRBJ1-1; 8 nucleotides align to TRBD1. Per the germline V gene, CDR1 is SQVTM and CDR2 is ANQGSEA. V lost 8 bases, J lost 5 bases, and 7 bases stayed unmatched. The CDR3 is 12 residues long.

V gene TRBV11-2 combines with J gene TRBJ1-2; no clear D. The CDR3 spans 12 residues. CDR1 SGHAT and CDR2 FQNNGV come from the germline V gene. Trimming left V 1 base short and J 5 bases short, with 5 bases between. Here the CDR3 DNA reads TGTGCCAGCAGCTTAGCACAGTATGGCTACACCTTC. Translation: CASSLAQYGYTF.

The chain carries TRBV28 and TRBJ2-5; TRBD2 aligns across 13 bases. Trimming removed 2 bases from V and 5 bases from J; junction bases left unmatched: 2. Germline values: CDR1 MDHEN, CDR2 SYDVKM. The CDR3 has 15 amino acids. CDR3 in amino acids: CASSLRTSGSETQYF. CDR3 coding DNA: TGTGCCAGCAGTTTACGGACTAGCGGGAGCGAGACCCAGTACTTC.

The rearrangement joins TRBV18 to TRBJ1-4; D remains ambiguous. The V gene's germline CDR1 is KGHSH and CDR2 LQKENI. V was cut by 3 bases and J by 2 bases, with 7 bases left in between. This CDR3 has 14 amino acids. The DNA for the CDR3 is TGTGCCAGCTCACCCGGGAGGACTAATGAAAAACTGTTTTTT. Translation gives CASSPGRTNEKLFF.

In this sample, this clone turned up a few times. The J gene is TRBJ1-1, the V gene TRBV3-1 (or the pseudogene TRBV3-2); TRBD1 aligns across 7 bases. With V trimmed by 3 bases and J by 10 bases, 5 bases remained unmatched. This CDR3 comprises 12 residues. Looked up from germline, CDR1 is LGHDT and CDR2 is YNNKEL (reference sequence). The CDR3 here is CASSHGQAVAFF. The CDR3 bases are TGTGCCAGCAGCCACGGACAGGCGGTAGCTTTCTTT.

The rearrangement joins TRBV7-8 to TRBJ2-1; 8 nucleotides align to TRBD2. Per the germline V gene, CDR1 is SGHVS and CDR2 is FQNEAQ. Trimming at V came to 1 base and at J to 6 bases, leaving 5 bases not matched to a gene. The CDR3 has 15 amino acids. The CDR3: CASSLGSGGRNEQFF. The CDR3 region has the DNA TGTGCCAGCAGCTTAGGGTCGGGGGGGCGCAATGAGCAGTTCTTC.

V is TRBV7-2 and J is TRBJ2-7, with 11 bases matching TRBD2. The germline CDR1 and CDR2 sequences are SGHTA and FQGNSA. The CDR3 has 15 amino acids. The V segment lost 6 bases and the J segment 3 bases; nucleotides outside the gene matches: 7. The CDR3 loop is CASRPRTSGYYEQYF. In nucleotides, the CDR3 is TGTGCCAGCAGACCCAGGACTAGCGGGTACTACGAGCAGTACTTC. Full variable domain (remainder filled in from reference TRBV7-2 and TRBJ2-7): GAGVSQSPSNKVTEKGKDVELRCDPISGHTALYWYRQSLGQGLEFLIYFQGNSAPDKSGLPSDRFSAERTGGSVSTLTIQRTQQEDSAVYLCASRPRTSGYYEQYFGPGTRLTVT.

The chain employs TRBV19 and TRBJ2-3, with 11 bases fitting TRBD1. The V and J ends lost 7 bases and 4 bases, in that order; junction bases with no gene match: 10. The germline V gene has CDR1 LNHDA and CDR2 SQIVND (reference sequence). This CDR3 is 16 amino acids long. The CDR3 DNA sequence: TGTGCCAGTATCAAAAGTACGGGACAGGGGGCAGATACGCAGTATTTT. Translated, it gives CASIKSTGQGADTQYF.

This rearrangement joins TRBV6-5 to TRBJ1-1, with D perhaps TRBD1 (5 bases). In germline, CDR1 is MNHEY, CDR2 SVGAGI. This CDR3 has 15 residues. The V gene lost 2 bases and the J gene lost 10 bases, with 20 bases spanning the gap. The CDR3 DNA follows: TGTGCCAGCAGTTACGGTCCAGGGCAAGAAAGGGGAGCTTTCTTT. Amino acid sequence: CASSYGPGQERGAFF.